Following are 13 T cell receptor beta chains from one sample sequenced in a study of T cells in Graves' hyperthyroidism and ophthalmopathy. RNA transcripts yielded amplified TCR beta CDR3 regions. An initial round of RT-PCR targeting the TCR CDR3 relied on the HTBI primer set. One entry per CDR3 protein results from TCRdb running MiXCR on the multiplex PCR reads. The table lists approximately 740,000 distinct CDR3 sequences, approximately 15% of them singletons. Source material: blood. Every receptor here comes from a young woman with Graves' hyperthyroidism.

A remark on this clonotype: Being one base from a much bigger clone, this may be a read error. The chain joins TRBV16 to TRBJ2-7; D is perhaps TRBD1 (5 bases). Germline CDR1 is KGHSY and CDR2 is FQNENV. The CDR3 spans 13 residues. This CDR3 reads CTSSPGWIYEQYF. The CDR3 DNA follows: TGTACCAGCAGCCCAGGGTGGATCTACGAGCAGTACTTC.

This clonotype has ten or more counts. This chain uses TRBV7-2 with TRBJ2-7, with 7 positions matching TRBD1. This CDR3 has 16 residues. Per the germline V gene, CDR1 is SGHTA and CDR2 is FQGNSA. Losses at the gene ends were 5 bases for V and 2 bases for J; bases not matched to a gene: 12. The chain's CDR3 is CASSLQTGSPPYEQYF. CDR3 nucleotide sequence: TGTGCCAGCAGCCTTCAGACAGGGTCCCCCCCCTACGAGCAGTACTTC.

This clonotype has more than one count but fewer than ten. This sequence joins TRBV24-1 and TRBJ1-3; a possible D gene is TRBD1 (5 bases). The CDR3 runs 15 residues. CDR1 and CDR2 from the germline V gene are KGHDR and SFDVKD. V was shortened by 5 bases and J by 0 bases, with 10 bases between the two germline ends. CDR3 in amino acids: CATSAGTSSGNTIYF. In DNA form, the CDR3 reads TGTGCCACCAGTGCTGGGACTAGCTCTGGAAACACCATATATTTT.

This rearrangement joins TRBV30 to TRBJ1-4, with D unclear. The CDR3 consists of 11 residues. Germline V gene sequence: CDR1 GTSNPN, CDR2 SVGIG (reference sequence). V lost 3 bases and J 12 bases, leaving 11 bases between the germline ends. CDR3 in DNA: TGTGCCTGGAGGGGGAGTTCGGAACTGTTTTTT. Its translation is CAWRGSSELFF.

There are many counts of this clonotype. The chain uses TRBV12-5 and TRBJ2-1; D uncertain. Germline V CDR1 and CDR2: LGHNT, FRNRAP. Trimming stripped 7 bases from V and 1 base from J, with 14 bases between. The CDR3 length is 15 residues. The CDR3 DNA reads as TGTGCTAGTGTCCTACCCCCGGGTTCCTACAATGAGCAGTTCTTC. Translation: CASVLPPGSYNEQFF.

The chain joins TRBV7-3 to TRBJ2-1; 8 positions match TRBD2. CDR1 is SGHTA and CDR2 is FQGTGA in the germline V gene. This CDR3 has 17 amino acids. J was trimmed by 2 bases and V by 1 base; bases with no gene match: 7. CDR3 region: CASSLIPAGGPYNEQFF. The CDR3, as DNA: TGTGCCAGCAGCTTAATACCGGCGGGAGGTCCCTACAATGAGCAGTTCTTC.

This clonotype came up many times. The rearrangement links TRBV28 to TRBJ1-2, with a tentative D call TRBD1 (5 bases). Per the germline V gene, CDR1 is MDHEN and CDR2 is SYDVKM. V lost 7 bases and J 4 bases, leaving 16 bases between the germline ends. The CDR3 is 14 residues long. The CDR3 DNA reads TGTGCCAGCACCGCGCTGGGGGGTACCTATGGCTACACCTTC. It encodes CASTALGGTYGYTF.

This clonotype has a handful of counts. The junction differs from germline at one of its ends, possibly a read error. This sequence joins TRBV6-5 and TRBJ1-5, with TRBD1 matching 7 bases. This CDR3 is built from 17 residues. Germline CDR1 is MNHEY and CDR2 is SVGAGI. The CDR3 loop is CASSYSMGQPSDQPQHF. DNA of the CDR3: TGTGCCAGCAGTTACTCGATGGGACAGCCTAGCGATCAGCCCCAGCATTTT.

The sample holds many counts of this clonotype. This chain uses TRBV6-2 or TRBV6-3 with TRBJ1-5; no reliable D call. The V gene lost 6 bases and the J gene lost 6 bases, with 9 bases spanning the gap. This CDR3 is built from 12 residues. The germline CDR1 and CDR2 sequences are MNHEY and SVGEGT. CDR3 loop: CASSHRRQPQHF. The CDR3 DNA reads TGTGCCAGCAGCCACCGCCGTCAGCCCCAGCATTTT.

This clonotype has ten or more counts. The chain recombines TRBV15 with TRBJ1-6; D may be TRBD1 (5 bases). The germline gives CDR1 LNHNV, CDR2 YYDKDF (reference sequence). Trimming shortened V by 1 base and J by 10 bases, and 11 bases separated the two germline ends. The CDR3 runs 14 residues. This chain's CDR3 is CATSRGEGTSPLHF. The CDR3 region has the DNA TGTGCCACCAGCAGAGGGGAAGGGACCTCACCCCTCCACTTT.

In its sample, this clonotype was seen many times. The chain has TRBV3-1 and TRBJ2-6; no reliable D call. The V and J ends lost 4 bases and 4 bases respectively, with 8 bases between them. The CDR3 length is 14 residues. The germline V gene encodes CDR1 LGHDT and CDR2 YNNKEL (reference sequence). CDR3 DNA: TGTGCCAGCAGCCGTGGATCCGGGGCCAACGTCCTGACTTTC. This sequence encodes CASSRGSGANVLTF.

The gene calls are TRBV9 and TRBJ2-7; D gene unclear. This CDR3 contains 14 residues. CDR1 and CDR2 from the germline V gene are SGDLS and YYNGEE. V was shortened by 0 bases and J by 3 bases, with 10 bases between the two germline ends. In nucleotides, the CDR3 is TGTGCCAGCAGCGTAGCTTCGGTGGGCTACGAGCAGTACTTC. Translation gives CASSVASVGYEQYF.

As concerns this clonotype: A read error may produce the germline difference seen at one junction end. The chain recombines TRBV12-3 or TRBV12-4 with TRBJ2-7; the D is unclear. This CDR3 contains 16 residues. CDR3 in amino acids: CASSFLVSRSSYEQCF. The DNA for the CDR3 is TGTGCCAGCAGTTTTCTAGTCTCTCGTAGCTCCTACGAGCAGTGCTTC.